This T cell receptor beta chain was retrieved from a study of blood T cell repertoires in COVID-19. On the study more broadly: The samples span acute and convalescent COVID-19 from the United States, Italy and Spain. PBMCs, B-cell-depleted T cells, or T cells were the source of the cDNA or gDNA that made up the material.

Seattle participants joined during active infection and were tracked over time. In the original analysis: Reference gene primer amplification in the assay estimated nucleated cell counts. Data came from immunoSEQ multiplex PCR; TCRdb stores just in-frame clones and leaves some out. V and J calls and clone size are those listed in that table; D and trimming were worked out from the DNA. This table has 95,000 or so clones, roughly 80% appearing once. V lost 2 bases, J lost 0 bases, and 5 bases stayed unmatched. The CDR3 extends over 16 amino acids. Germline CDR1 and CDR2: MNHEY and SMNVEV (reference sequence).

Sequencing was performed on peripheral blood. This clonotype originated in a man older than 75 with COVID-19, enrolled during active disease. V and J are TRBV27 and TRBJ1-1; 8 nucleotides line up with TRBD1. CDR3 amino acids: CASSLGTGPLNTEAFF. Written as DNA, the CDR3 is TGTGCCAGCAGTTTAGGGACAGGACCTCTGAACACTGAAGCTTTCTTT.